The source of this T cell receptor (beta chain) is a study of beta chain features in type 1 diabetes. General study results and limits: The naive, central memory and Treg TCRB repertoires showed an apparent similarity that was greater among patients than among healthy donors.

CDR3 length equals 12 residues. Per germline, CDR1 MDHEN and CDR2 SYDVKM. The authors sorted CD4+ naive, central memory, regulatory and stem cell-like memory cells via CD45RO/CCR7/CD25/CD127/CD95/CD27. This clone occurred a few times. The antigen remains undetermined. Investigators reverse transcribed all isolated RNA, so they sequenced expressed TCRB transcripts. The protocol was immunoSEQ multiplex PCR, while the TCRdb copy is restricted to in-frame clones and leaves out a portion. The sample gives under 150,000 clones, about 7.1% of which show up once; 1.1% to 1.5% is in the top ten. The origin of this receptor is a woman aged 30 to 39 in good health. This chain joins TRBV28 and TRBJ2-5; TRBD2 might be the D (6 bases). Matching the DNA end better, TRBJ2-7 makes the J call doubtful. Material: central memory CD4+ T cells from blood. The CDR3 nucleotides are TGTTCGGTGGGGGGAATTGAATACGAGCAGTACTTC. It is translated as CSVGGIEYEQYF.